The rows below give T cell receptor beta chains drawn from one sample of a study of shared clonotypes between healthy human individuals. This table comes from immunoSEQ multiplex PCR, and its TCRdb copy is limited to in-frame clones, with some not included. The table shows a few million clones, with approximately 94% occurring only once. Specimen: naive CD4+ T cells sorted from blood. Receptor source: a man aged 18 to 35 in good health. Both conserved end residues are part of each CDR3. A D gene is named only where the DNA matches it firmly. Not all rows give a size; the values are once, few, many and, for expanded clones, a class.

d_call	j_call	v_call	clone_size	cdr3_aa	cdr3_nt
TRBD1	TRBJ2-7	TRBV5-1	-	CASSLEGQGQYF	TGCGCCAGCAGCTTGGAAGGACAGGGACAGTACTTC
-	TRBJ2-7	TRBV28	-	CASTAPGQNYEQYF	TGTGCCAGCACCGCCCCGGGACAAAACTACGAGCAGTACTTC
-	TRBJ1-1	TRBV27	-	CASSSTVPNTEAFF	TGTGCCAGCAGTTCGACAGTTCCGAACACTGAAGCTTTCTTT
-	TRBJ2-1	TRBV10-1	-	CASSDPRSTHEQFF	TGCGCCAGCAGTGACCCTCGTAGTACCCATGAGCAGTTCTTC
TRBD2	TRBJ2-1	TRBV20-1	-	CRTSPNEQFF	TGCAGGACTAGCCCCAATGAGCAGTTCTTC
-	TRBJ1-1	TRBV5-1	-	CASSLGLAGQIEAFF	TGTGCCAGCAGCTTGGGTCTCGCAGGCCAAATTGAAGCTTTCTTT
-	TRBJ2-7	TRBV9	-	CASSAYIGEQYF	TGTGCCAGCAGCGCCTACATTGGGGAGCAGTACTTC
TRBD1	TRBJ2-3	TRBV27	-	CASRLTGTDTQYF	TGTGCCAGCAGGCTGACAGGGACAGATACGCAGTATTTT
-	TRBJ1-2	TRBV6-5	-	CASSYSWRTNYGYTF	TGTGCCAGCAGTTACTCGTGGCGAACTAACTATGGCTACACCTTC
-	TRBJ2-5	TRBV5-6	-	CASSLESRTQYF	TGTGCCAGCAGCTTGGAATCCCGGACCCAGTACTTC
-	TRBJ2-2	TRBV29-1	-	CSVAFTGELFF	TGCAGCGTGGCTTTTACCGGGGAGCTGTTTTTT
-	TRBJ1-6	TRBV30	-	CAWSPGGNNSPLHF	TGTGCCTGGAGTCCCGGGGGGAATAATTCACCCCTCCACTTT
-	TRBJ2-7	TRBV7-2	-	CASSPRAGTMRPEQYF	TGTGCCAGCAGCCCCCGGGCTGGGACGATGAGGCCCGAGCAGTACTTC
-	TRBJ2-6	TRBV7-9	-	CASSLQVSGANVLTF	TGTGCCAGCAGCTTACAAGTATCTGGGGCCAACGTCCTGACTTTC
TRBD2	TRBJ2-1	TRBV7-2	-	CASSLVAGNSYNEQFF	TGTGCCAGCAGCTTAGTAGCGGGAAACTCCTACAATGAGCAGTTCTTC
TRBD1	TRBJ1-6	TRBV5-1	-	CASSLEGTGNSPLHF	TGCGCCAGCAGCTTGGAGGGGACAGGTAATTCACCCCTCCACTTT
-	TRBJ2-3	TRBV10-2	-	CASSERLATTDTQYF	TGCGCCAGCAGTGAGAGGCTAGCGACTACAGATACGCAGTATTTT
TRBD1	TRBJ2-7	TRBV7-2	-	CASSLATQGYEQYF	TGTGCCAGCAGCTTAGCAACACAGGGGTACGAGCAGTACTTC
-	TRBJ2-1	TRBV7-9	-	CASSQRRGPEDEQFF	TGTGCCAGCAGCCAACGACGCGGCCCGGAGGATGAGCAGTTCTTC
-	TRBJ2-7	TRBV30	-	CAWSTGSPYEQYF	TGTGCCTGGAGTACCGGGAGCCCCTACGAGCAGTACTTC
-	TRBJ2-5	TRBV5-1	-	CASSLGDTGPQYF	TGCGCCAGCAGCTTGGGCGATACAGGGCCCCAGTACTTC
-	TRBJ2-5	TRBV6-1	-	CASTSARPGETQYF	TGTGCCAGCACCTCCGCCAGGCCGGGGGAGACCCAGTACTTC
-	TRBJ2-7	TRBV14	-	CASSQYGSSYEQYF	TGTGCCAGCAGCCAATACGGGTCGTCCTACGAGCAGTACTTC
-	TRBJ1-4	TRBV5-1	-	CASSSDATNEKLFF	TGCGCCAGCAGCTCCGATGCAACTAATGAAAAACTGTTTTTT
TRBD1	TRBJ2-7	TRBV5-1	once	CASSVGPGQGAEQYF	TGCGCCAGCAGCGTAGGTCCGGGACAGGGGGCCGAGCAGTACTTC
TRBD2	TRBJ2-2	TRBV5-4	-	CASRLAGTNTGELFF	TGTGCCAGCAGACTAGCGGGGACTAACACCGGGGAGCTGTTTTTT
-	TRBJ1-2	TRBV5-1	-	CASSLGSGYGYTF	TGCGCCAGCAGCCTGGGATCGGGCTATGGCTACACCTTC
-	TRBJ1-3	TRBV28	-	CASSRDRRNTIYF	TGTGCCAGCAGTCGGGACCGGAGAAACACCATATATTTT
-	TRBJ2-4	TRBV27	-	CASSLGGSLNIQYF	TGTGCCAGCAGTTTAGGAGGGAGTCTTAACATTCAGTACTTC
TRBD2	TRBJ2-5	TRBV5-4	-	CASSLGLAGQETQYF	TGTGCCAGCAGCTTGGGACTAGCGGGACAAGAGACCCAGTACTTC
-	TRBJ2-5	TRBV2	-	CASRVLEETQYF	TGTGCCAGCAGGGTTCTAGAGGAGACCCAGTACTTC
-	TRBJ2-2	TRBV21-1	-	CASPRPGLAGCCTGELFF	TGTGCCAGCCCCCGACCGGGACTAGCGGGGTGTTGCACCGGGGAGCTGTTTTTT
-	TRBJ2-5	TRBV18	once	CASSPGPKETQYF	TGTGCCAGCTCACCCGGGCCGAAAGAGACCCAGTACTTC
-	TRBJ1-6	TRBV6-1	-	CASSERWQVASPLHF	TGTGCCAGCAGTGAACGTTGGCAGGTAGCTTCACCCCTCCACTTT
-	TRBJ2-7	TRBV5-4	-	CASSSPKGMTYEQYF	TGTGCCAGCAGCTCTCCCAAAGGGATGACCTACGAGCAGTACTTC
-	TRBJ1-6	TRBV4-1	-	CASSQDAGASYNSPLHF	TGCGCCAGCAGCCAAGATGCAGGGGCCTCCTATAATTCACCCCTCCACTTT
-	TRBJ1-4	TRBV19	-	CASRPPGLNEKLFF	TGTGCCAGTAGACCCCCAGGGCTTAATGAAAAACTGTTTTTT
-	TRBJ2-1	TRBV5-1	-	CASSFDGVNEQFF	TGCGCCAGCAGCTTCGACGGCGTCAATGAGCAGTTCTTC
TRBD1	TRBJ1-1	TRBV2	-	CASRIGQGEAFF	TGTGCCAGCAGGATCGGACAGGGAGAAGCTTTCTTT
TRBD2	TRBJ2-3	TRBV28	once	CASSRRGLADTDTQYF	TGTGCCAGCAGCCGACGGGGACTAGCGGACACAGATACGCAGTATTTT